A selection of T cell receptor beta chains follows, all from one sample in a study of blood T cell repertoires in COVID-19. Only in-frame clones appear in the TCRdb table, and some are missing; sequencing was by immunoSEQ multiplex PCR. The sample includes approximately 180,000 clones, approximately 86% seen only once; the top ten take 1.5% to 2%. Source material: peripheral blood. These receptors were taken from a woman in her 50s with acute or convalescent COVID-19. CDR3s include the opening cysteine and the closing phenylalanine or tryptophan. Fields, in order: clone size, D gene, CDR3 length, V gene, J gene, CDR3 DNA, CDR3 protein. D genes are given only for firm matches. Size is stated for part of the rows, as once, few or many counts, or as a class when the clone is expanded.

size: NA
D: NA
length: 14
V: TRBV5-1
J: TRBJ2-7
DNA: TGCGCCAGCAGCTTGGGGTCAGAATCTCACGAGCAGTACTTC
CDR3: CASSLGSESHEQYF

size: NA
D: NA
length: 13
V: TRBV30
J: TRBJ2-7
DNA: TGTGCCTGGAGTGGACAGGATTCCTACGAGCAGTACTTC
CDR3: CAWSGQDSYEQYF

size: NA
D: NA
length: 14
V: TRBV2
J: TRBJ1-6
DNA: TGTGCCAGCAGTGATACAGGTCGTAATTCACCCCTCCACTTT
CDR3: CASSDTGRNSPLHF

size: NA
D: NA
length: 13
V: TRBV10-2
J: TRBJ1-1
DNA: TGCGCCAGCAGTGAGCCAGGGGTGCCTGAAGCTTTCTTT
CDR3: CASSEPGVPEAFF

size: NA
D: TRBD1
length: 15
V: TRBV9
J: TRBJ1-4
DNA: TGTGCCAGCAGCGCTATGACAGGGCTTAATGAAAAACTGTTTTTT
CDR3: CASSAMTGLNEKLFF

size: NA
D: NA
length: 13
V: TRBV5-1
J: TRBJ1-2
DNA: TGCGCCAGCAGCTTGGAGGGTCGGGGTGGCTACACCTTC
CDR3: CASSLEGRGGYTF

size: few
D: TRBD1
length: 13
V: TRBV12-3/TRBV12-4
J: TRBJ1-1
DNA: TGTGCCAGCAAACTGACAGGGTGGACTGAAGCTTTCTTT
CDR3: CASKLTGWTEAFF

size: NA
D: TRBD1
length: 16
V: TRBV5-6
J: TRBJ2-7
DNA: TGTGCCAGCAGCTTGGTAGGAACAGGGGCCGAACACGAGCAGTACTTC
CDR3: CASSLVGTGAEHEQYF

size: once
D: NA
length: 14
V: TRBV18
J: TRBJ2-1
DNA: TGTGCCAGCTCGCTAGCCGGGACAACCAATGAGCAGTTCTTC
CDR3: CASSLAGTTNEQFF

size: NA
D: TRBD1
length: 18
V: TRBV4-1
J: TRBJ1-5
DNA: TGCGCCAGCAGCCAAGATAAGGGGGACAGGGGGTACAATCAGCCCCAGCATTTT
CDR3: CASSQDKGDRGYNQPQHF

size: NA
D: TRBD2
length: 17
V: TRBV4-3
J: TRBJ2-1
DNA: TGCGCCAGCAGCCTCCACCCGGGGACTAGCGGGAGTAATGAGCAGTTCTTC
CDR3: CASSLHPGTSGSNEQFF

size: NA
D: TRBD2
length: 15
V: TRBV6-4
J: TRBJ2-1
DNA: TGTGCCAGCAGCCCCGGACTAGCGGGAGTCCGGGAGCAGTTCTTC
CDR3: CASSPGLAGVREQFF

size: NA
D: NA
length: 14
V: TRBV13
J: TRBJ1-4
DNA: TGTGCCAGCAGCTTAGGGCAGACTAATGAAAAACTGTTTTTT
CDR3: CASSLGQTNEKLFF

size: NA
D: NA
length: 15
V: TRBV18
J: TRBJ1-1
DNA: TGTGCCAGCTCACCCAATCCGGGGAGGGACACTGAAGCTTTCTTT
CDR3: CASSPNPGRDTEAFF

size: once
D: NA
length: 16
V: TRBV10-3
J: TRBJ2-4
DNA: TGTGCCATCAGTGCAGGTGAACAGGGCATGAAAAACATTCAGTACTTC
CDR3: CAISAGEQGMKNIQYF

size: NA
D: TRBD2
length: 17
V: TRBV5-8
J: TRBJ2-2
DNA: TGTGCCAGCAGCTCTGGACTAGCGGGAGTGGACACCGGGGAGCTGTTTTTT
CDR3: CASSSGLAGVDTGELFF

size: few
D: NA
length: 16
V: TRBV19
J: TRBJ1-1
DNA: TGTGCCAGTAGTATGGCGAAACAGAACCTTGTTGTAGGAGCTTTCTTT
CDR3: CASSMAKQNLVVGAFF

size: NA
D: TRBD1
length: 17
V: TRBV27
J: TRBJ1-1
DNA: TGTGCCAGCAGTTTGCTTGGGACAGGGGGACCGAACACTGAAGCTTTCTTT
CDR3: CASSLLGTGGPNTEAFF

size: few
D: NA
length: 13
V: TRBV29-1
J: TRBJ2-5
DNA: TGCAGCGTTGAATCTCAGGCTGCGGAGACCCAGTACTTC
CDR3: CSVESQAAETQYF

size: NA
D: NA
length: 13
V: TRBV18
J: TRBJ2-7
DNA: TGTGCCAGCTCACCACTCACCGGAGGCGAGCAGTACTTC
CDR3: CASSPLTGGEQYF

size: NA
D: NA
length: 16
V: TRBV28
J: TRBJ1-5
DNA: TGTGCCAGCAGTTTAATCGGGAGCGGTCGTAGTCAGCCCCAGCATTTT
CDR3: CASSLIGSGRSQPQHF

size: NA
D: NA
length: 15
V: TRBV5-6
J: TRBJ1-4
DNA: TGTGCCAGCAGGTCAGGGCTCAGCGGGCATGAAAAACTGTTTTTT
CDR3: CASRSGLSGHEKLFF

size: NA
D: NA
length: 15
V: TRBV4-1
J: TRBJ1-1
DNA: TGCGCCAGCAGCCAGATGGGACTTTCGAACACTGAAGCTTTCTTT
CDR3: CASSQMGLSNTEAFF

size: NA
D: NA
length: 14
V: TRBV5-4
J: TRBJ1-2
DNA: TGTGCCAGCAGCCCCCAGCGGTCAATGCTTGGCTACACCTTC
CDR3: CASSPQRSMLGYTF

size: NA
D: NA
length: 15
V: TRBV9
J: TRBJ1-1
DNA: TGTGCCAGCAGTCCCCTAGAGGGGAGGAACACTGAAGTTTTCTTT
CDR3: CASSPLEGRNTEVFF

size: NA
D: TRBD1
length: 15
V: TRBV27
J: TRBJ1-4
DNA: TGTGCCAGCAGTACCGGACAGGGATTAGGAGAAAAACTGTTTTTT
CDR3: CASSTGQGLGEKLFF

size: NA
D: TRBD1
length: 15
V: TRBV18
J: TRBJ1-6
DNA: TGTGCCAGCTCACCATCGACAGGGCCGGATTCACCCCTCCACTTT
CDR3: CASSPSTGPDSPLHF

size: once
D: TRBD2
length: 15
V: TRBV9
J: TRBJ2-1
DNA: TGTGCCAGCAGCGCCCCAGCGAGCGGGGTCAATGAGCAGTTCTTC
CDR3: CASSAPASGVNEQFF

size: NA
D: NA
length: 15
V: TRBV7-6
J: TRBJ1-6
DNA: TGTGCCAGCAGCCCAAGGACGGGGGAGAATTCACCCCTCCACTTT
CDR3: CASSPRTGENSPLHF

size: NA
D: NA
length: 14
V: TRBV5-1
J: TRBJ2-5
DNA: TGCGCCAGCAGCTTGGTTCAGGGTATAGAGACCCAGTACTTC
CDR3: CASSLVQGIETQYF

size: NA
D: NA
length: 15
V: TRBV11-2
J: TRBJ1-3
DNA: TGTGCCAGCAGCCGTTCGGCCACGGGTGGAAACACCATATATTTT
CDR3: CASSRSATGGNTIYF

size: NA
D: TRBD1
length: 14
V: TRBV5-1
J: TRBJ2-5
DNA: TGCGCCAGCAGCCCCGGGACAGGGGTAGAGACCCAGTACTTC
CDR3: CASSPGTGVETQYF

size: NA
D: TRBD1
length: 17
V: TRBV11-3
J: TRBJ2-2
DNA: TGTGCCAGCGGGGGACAGGGGGCAAATCTGGACACCGGGGAGCTGTTTTTT
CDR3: CASGGQGANLDTGELFF

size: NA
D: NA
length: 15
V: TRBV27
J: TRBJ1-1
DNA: TGTGCCAGCAGTCGTCACGCCGGGAGATTTACTGAAGCTTTCTTT
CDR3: CASSRHAGRFTEAFF

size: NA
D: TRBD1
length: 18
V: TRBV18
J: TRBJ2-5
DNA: TGTGCCAGCTCACCGGGACAGGCCGTGTTTTTTCTAGGGGAGACCCAGTACTTC
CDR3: CASSPGQAVFFLGETQYF

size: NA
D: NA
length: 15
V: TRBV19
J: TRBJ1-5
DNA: TGTGCCAGTACCATAGGTCGGACAGAAAATCAGCCCCAGCATTTT
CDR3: CASTIGRTENQPQHF

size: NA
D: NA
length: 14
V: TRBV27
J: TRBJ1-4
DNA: TGTGCCAGCAGTTTATTTTTGGCTACAGGAAAACTGTTTTTT
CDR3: CASSLFLATGKLFF

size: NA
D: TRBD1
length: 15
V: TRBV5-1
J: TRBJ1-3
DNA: TGCGCCAGCAGCCCCAACAGGGGTCCTGGAAACACCATATATTTT
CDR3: CASSPNRGPGNTIYF

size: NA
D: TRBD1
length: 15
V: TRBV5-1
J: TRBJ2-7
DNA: TGCGCCAGCAAAAGCGGGACAGGGGAGTCCCGCGAGCAGTACTTC
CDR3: CASKSGTGESREQYF

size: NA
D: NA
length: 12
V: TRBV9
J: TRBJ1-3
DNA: TGTGCCAGCAAGGGGTCTGGAAACACCATATATTTT
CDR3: CASKGSGNTIYF

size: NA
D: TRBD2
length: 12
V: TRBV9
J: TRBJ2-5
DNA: TGTGCCAGCAGCGGGCGGACTAGCGGGGCCCACTTC
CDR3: CASSGRTSGAHF

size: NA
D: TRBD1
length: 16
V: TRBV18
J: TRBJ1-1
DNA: TGTGCCAGCTCAAGGGGACCGGACAGGAGCCTCACTGAAGCTTTCTTT
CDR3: CASSRGPDRSLTEAFF

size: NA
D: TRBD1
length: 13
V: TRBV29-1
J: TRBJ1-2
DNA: TGCAGCTTCTCCTCAGGGGGCGGCTATGGCTACACCTTC
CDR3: CSFSSGGGYGYTF

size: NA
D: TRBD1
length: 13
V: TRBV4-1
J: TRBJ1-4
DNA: TGCGCCGGTGGGGACAGGGCGAGTGAAAAACTGTTTTTT
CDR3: CAGGDRASEKLFF

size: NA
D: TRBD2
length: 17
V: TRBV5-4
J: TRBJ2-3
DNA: TGTGCCAGCAGCTTGGGGTCGGCTAGCGGGGGGACAGATACGCAGTATTTT
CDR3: CASSLGSASGGTDTQYF

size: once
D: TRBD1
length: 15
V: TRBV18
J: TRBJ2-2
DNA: TGTGCCAGCTCACCGGACAGGGGGCGCACCGGGGAGCTGTTTTTT
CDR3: CASSPDRGRTGELFF

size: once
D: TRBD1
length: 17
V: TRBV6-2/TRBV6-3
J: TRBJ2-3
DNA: TGTGCCAGCAGTAGCGCCAGATCAGGGGGCGGCACAGATACGCAGTATTTT
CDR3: CASSSARSGGGTDTQYF

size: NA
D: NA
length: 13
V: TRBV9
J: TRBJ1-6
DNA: TGTGCCAGCAGCCTAAACTATAATTCACCCCTCCACTTT
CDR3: CASSLNYNSPLHF

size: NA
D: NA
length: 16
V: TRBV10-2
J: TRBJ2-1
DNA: TGCGCCAGCAGTGAGTCAGGGAGCGGCTACCCAAATGAGCAGTTCTTC
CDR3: CASSESGSGYPNEQFF

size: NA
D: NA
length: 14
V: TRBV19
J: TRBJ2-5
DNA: TGTGCCAGTAGTAGAGGTAGCGGAGGAGAGACCCAGTACTTC
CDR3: CASSRGSGGETQYF